The 12 T cell receptor beta chains below all came from one sample that was sequenced in a study of blood T cell repertoires in COVID-19. Method: immunoSEQ multiplex PCR; TCRdb's copy keeps in-frame clones and lacks some. The sample has 100,000 or so clones, approximately 92% seen once. The specimen sequenced was peripheral blood. These receptor sequences come from a man aged 45-60 years with active COVID-19.

The chain uses TRBV28 and TRBJ2-7; 8 nucleotides agree with TRBD1. The CDR3 covers 13 residues. CDR1 and CDR2 from the germline V gene are MDHEN and SYDVKM. V was pared by 4 bases and J by 6 bases, with 5 bases of the junction left unmatched. The DNA of the CDR3 is TGTGCCAGCAGTTCGCCGACAGGGGTCGAGCAGTACTTC. Protein product: CASSSPTGVEQYF. The whole variable domain, remainder taken from reference TRBV28 and TRBJ2-7, is DVKVTQSSRYLVKRTGEKVFLECVQDMDHENMFWYRQDPGLGLRLIYFSYDVKMKEKGDIPEGYSVSREKKERFSLILESASTNQTSMYLCASSSPTGVEQYFGPGTRLTVT.

The chain carries TRBV5-1 and TRBJ2-1, with D possibly being TRBD2 (5 bases). The CDR3 has 14 residues. V shed 6 bases and J shed 3 bases, with 13 bases lying between them. Per the germline V gene, CDR1 is SGHRS and CDR2 is YFSETQ. In nucleotides, the CDR3 is TGCGCCAGCACCACCGAGAGGGACTACAATGAGCAGTTCTTC. Encoded protein: CASTTERDYNEQFF.

V and J are TRBV12-3 or TRBV12-4 and TRBJ2-7, with D perhaps matching TRBD2 (6 bases). The CDR3 is 13 residues long. Trimming stripped 6 bases from V and 2 bases from J, with 11 bases between. The CDR3 loop is CASRGGPPYEQYF. CDR3 nucleotides: TGTGCCAGCAGGGGGGGACCGCCCTACGAGCAGTACTTC.

The rearrangement joins TRBV5-8 to TRBJ1-5; a possible D gene is TRBD1 (6 bases). This CDR3 region has 13 residues. CDR1 and CDR2 from the germline V gene are SGHTS and YDEGEE. Deletions cut 5 bases from V and 5 bases from J, with 11 bases between. DNA for the CDR3: TGTGCCAGCAGTCTCGGGGGGCATCAGCCCCAGCATTTT. It codes for CASSLGGHQPQHF.

V is TRBV19 and J is TRBJ2-1, with 10 bases identical to TRBD2. This CDR3 has 15 amino acids. The germline V gene has CDR1 LNHDA and CDR2 SQIVND (reference sequence). V gave up 5 bases and J gave up 8 bases; unmatched junction bases: 9. CDR3 DNA sequence: TGTGCCAGTAGTTACAAGCGGGAGGGCCCTTATGAGCAGTTCTTC. It translates to CASSYKREGPYEQFF.

The chain is built from TRBV27 and TRBJ2-7, with D possibly matching TRBD2 (6 bases). Trimming left V 8 bases short and J 3 bases short, with 17 bases between. The CDR3 runs 14 residues. Germline assignment: CDR1 MNHEY and CDR2 SMNVEV (reference sequence). The CDR3 nucleotides read TGTGCCAGCCATATGGGACTCCACCGCTACGAGCAGTACTTC. This translates into CASHMGLHRYEQYF.

This rearrangement joins TRBV11-2 to TRBJ2-1; TRBD2 might be the D (5 bases). Germline V gene sequence: CDR1 SGHAT, CDR2 FQNNGV. The ends were cut back, 5 bases at V and 8 bases at J, with 16 bases in the middle. This CDR3 region has 14 residues. CDR3 coding DNA: TGTGCCAGCAGCCTGGTGCCTGGCGGGTATGAGCAGTTCTTC. It is translated as CASSLVPGGYEQFF.

The rearrangement links TRBV6-1 to TRBJ1-3, with D maybe TRBD1 (6 bases). This CDR3 has 16 residues. Deletions cut 3 bases from V and 0 bases from J, with 12 bases between. The germline gives CDR1 MNHNS, CDR2 SASEGT. The CDR3 region has the DNA TGTGCCAGCAGTGAGGGGGCTATATACTCTGGAAACACCATATATTTT. Translation gives CASSEGAIYSGNTIYF.

This sequence joins TRBV28 and TRBJ1-5, with D maybe TRBD1 (5 bases). Germline assignment: CDR1 MDHEN and CDR2 SYDVKM. Trimming took 4 bases from V and 8 from J, leaving 9 bases between them. The CDR3 loop spans 12 amino acids. CDR3 in DNA: TGTGCCAGCAGTTCCTCCAGGGAGCCCCAGCATTTT. It yields the protein CASSSSREPQHF. The full variable domain, in which reference TRBV28 and TRBJ1-5 provide the parts outside the CDR3, is DVKVTQSSRYLVKRTGEKVFLECVQDMDHENMFWYRQDPGLGLRLIYFSYDVKMKEKGDIPEGYSVSREKKERFSLILESASTNQTSMYLCASSSSREPQHFGDGTRLSIL.

This clone was seen a single time. The rearrangement uses TRBV15 and TRBJ1-5; D not certain. Germline-derived CDR1 and CDR2 are LNHNV and YYDKDF (reference sequence). V dropped 3 bases and J dropped 3 bases, with 9 bases sitting between them. CDR3 size: 14 residues. The CDR3 DNA reads as TGTGCCACCAGCAGCCCCCCACTCAATCAGCCCCAGCATTTT. It yields the protein CATSSPPLNQPQHF.

CDR3 nucleotides: TGTGCCAGCAGTGATACAGGGGTTAATCAGCCCCAGCATTTT. Its translation: CASSDTGVNQPQHF. J is TRBJ1-5 and V is TRBV6-1; the match to TRBD1 covers 7 bases. This CDR3 region has 14 residues. Germline V CDR1 and CDR2: MNHNS, SASEGT. After removal of 3 bases from V and 4 bases from J, the junction contained 3 bases not matched to a gene.

The rearrangement links TRBV18 to TRBJ2-7; TRBD2 is a possible D gene (7 bases). Trimming removed 6 bases from V and 0 bases from J, with 15 bases in between. Germline V gene lookup returns CDR1 KGHSH and CDR2 LQKENI. The CDR3 extends over 15 amino acids. Here the CDR3 DNA reads TGTGCCAGCTCCAACCAGGGAGGGGGCTCCTACGAGCAGTACTTC. Encoded protein: CASSNQGGGSYEQYF.